This T cell receptor (beta chain) is drawn from a study of blood T cell repertoires in COVID-19. Study-wide context: The study drew acute and convalescent COVID-19 samples from the United States, Italy and Spain.

Losses at the gene ends were 7 bases for V and 5 bases for J; bases not matched to a gene: 9. This CDR3 region has 14 residues. The germline V gene encodes CDR1 LGHDT and CDR2 YNNKEL (reference sequence). This clone showed up just a few times. Clones were sequenced by immunoSEQ multiplex PCR, and TCRdb holds only the in-frame ones, with some missing. This sample has about 15,000 clones, with around four fifths found just once. The source material was peripheral blood. The source of this sequence is a man between 65 and 80 years old with active or convalescent COVID-19. The genes are TRBV3-1 (or the pseudogene TRBV3-2) and TRBJ2-7; 9 bases align to TRBD2. The CDR3 DNA reads TGTGCCAGCACAATAGGGGCGGGAGGGAACGAGCAGTACTTC. Protein product: CASTIGAGGNEQYF.